Below, one TCR beta chain is given with its context. Antigen unknown. The data belong to a study of early T cells in non-severe SARS-CoV-2 infection. The wider study: The study sequenced bulk RNA from unsorted whole blood, with chains unpaired.

Findings and limits, study-wide: VDJdb matches were skewed toward anti-spike CD8 T cell responses.

Unique molecular identifiers were attached to individual cDNA molecules. A single record per CDR3 protein comes from TCRdb applying MiXCR to the 5' RACE reads. Of approximately 27,000 distinct CDR3 sequences in the sample, 4.6% were seen once. V shed 0 bases and J 1 base; nucleotides not matched to a gene: 4. The CDR3 runs 17 residues. In germline, CDR1 is SGHDT, CDR2 YYEEEE. Material for sequencing was whole blood. The chain employs TRBV5-6 and TRBJ2-6; TRBD2 matches at 7 bases. This TCR was sampled from an adult who was a healthcare worker with PCR-confirmed SARS-CoV-2 infection or an uninfected control (not recorded which). The CDR3 loop reads CASSLGGRASGANVLTF. The DNA for the CDR3 is TGTGCCAGCAGCTTGGGCGGGAGAGCTTCTGGGGCCAACGTCCTGACTTTC.